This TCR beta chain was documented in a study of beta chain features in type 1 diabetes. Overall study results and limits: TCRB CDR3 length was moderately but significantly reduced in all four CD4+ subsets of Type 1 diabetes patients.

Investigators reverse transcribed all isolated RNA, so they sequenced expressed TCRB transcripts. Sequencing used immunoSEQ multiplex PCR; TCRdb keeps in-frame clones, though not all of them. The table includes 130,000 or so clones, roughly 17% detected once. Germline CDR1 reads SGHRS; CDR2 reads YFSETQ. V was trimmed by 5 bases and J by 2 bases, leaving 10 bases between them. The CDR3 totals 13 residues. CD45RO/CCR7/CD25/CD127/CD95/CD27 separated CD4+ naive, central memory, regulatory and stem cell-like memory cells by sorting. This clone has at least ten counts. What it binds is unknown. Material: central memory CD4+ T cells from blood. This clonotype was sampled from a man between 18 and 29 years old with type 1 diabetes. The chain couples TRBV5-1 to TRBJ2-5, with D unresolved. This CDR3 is CASRVRPQETQYF. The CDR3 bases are TGCGCCAGCAGGGTTAGGCCTCAAGAGACCCAGTACTTC.